A single T cell receptor (beta chain) is shown here with its context. These data belong to a study of blood T cell repertoires in COVID-19. For the study at large: Acute and convalescent COVID-19 samples came from the United States, Italy and Spain. The analysed material was cDNA or gDNA that came from T cells, B-cell-depleted T cells, or PBMCs.

Original analysis: Estimated nucleated cell counts came from reference gene primer amplification. Profiled with immunoSEQ multiplex PCR; TCRdb holds only in-frame clones, not every one. V, J and clone size reflect that table, while D and trimming were determined from the DNA. The profile covers about 200,000 clones, with roughly 80% appearing a single time and roughly 5.2% taken by the ten largest. The CDR3 sequence is 13 residues long. The ends were cut back, 2 bases at V and 15 bases at J, with 17 bases in the middle. CDR1 is MNHEY and CDR2 is SVGEGT in the germline V gene. Specimen: PBMCs or T cells enriched from blood (not recorded which). The V and J genes are TRBV6-2 or TRBV6-3 and TRBJ2-1; D may be TRBD2 (5 bases). The TCR comes from a woman aged 55-69 years with acute COVID-19. CDR3 region: CASSYGERTAAFF. The CDR3 nucleotides are TGTGCCAGCAGTTACGGGGAGAGGACCGCGGCGTTCTTC.